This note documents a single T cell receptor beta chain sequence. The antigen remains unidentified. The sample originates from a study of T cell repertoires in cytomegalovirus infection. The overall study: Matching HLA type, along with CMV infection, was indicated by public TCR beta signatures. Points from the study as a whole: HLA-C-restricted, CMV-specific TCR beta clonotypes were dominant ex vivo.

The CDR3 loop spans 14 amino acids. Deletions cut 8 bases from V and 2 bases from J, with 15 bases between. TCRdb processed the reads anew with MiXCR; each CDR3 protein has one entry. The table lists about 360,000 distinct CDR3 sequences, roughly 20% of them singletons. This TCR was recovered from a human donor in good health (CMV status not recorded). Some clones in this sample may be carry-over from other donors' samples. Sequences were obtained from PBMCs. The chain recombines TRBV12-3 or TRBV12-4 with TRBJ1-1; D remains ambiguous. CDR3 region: CASGRGSLNTEAFF. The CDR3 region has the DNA TGTGCCAGCGGACGTGGCAGCCTCAACACTGAAGCTTTCTTT.